This T cell receptor (beta chain) was sequenced in a study of T-cell memory formation after mild COVID-19. About the study: The study found TCR clusters largely donor specific.

cDNA libraries for TCR alpha and TCR beta, carrying sample barcodes and UMIs, came from 5'RACE with constant-segment primers. MiXCR was run by TCRdb on the 5' RACE reads, yielding one entry per CDR3 protein. The sample lists roughly 130,000 distinct CDR3 sequences, about 5.9% occurring once. V was clipped by 0 bases and J by 6 bases, with 13 bases between them. Germline assignment: CDR1 SGHRS and CDR2 YFSETQ. The CDR3 loop spans 16 amino acids. Notes on the study in general: Detection of some responders pre-infection suggested pre-existing cross-reactive memory T cells participated. Among CD4+ contracting clones, most were CM and EM, and CD8+ ones EMRA.

About this clonotype: The target antigen is unknown.

The TCR was taken from an adult woman who had mild COVID-19 (a few samples of this study predate the infection). Cell type and time point are not known. The specimen was PBMCs or a T cell subset sorted from them (not recorded which). The chain recombines TRBV5-1 with TRBJ1-6; D gene uncertain. CDR3 nucleotides: TGCGCCAGCAGCTTGGAACGGCCACCAACTAATTCACCCCTCCACTTT. Translation: CASSLERPPTNSPLHF.